This record covers a single T cell receptor (delta chain). TCRdb re-processed the reads using CATT. The data show 15,000 or so delta-chain clones, with around 7% seen just once and under 25% held by the top ten. Germline V gives CDR1 GEAIGNYY, CDR2 EKD. This CDR3 has 20 residues. V lost 0 bases, J lost 0 bases, and 6 bases stayed unmatched. The data are from a study of gamma-delta chains in newborns, infants, children. Background on the study: Microbial exposure reportedly drives polyclonal innate γδ T cell expansion after birth.

Sequencing was performed on blood. The TCR originated in a child who was a newborn, infant or young child, either healthy, febrile or measles-vaccinated (not recorded which). V gene TRDV2 combines with J gene TRDJ3; 11 bases align to TRDD3. CDR3 in amino acids: CACDTVGDTPSSWDTRQMFF. CDR3 DNA sequence: TGTGCCTGTGACACCGTGGGGGATACGCCTAGCTCCTGGGACACCCGACAGATGTTTTTC.